This TCR beta chain was sequenced for a study of blood T cell repertoires in COVID-19. In the original processing: From reference gene primer amplification, estimates of nucleated cell counts were derived. Method: immunoSEQ multiplex PCR; TCRdb's copy keeps in-frame clones and lacks some. Clonal size and the V and J genes are those of that table, whereas D and trimming came from the DNA. Of about 220,000 clones listed, about 88% are singletons. The germline V gene encodes CDR1 LGHDT and CDR2 YNNKEL (reference sequence). The CDR3 is 17 residues long. The J segment lost 0 bases and the V segment lost 3 bases, leaving 8 bases of the junction unmatched.

The origin of this receptor is a woman aged 45-65 years with COVID-19, enrolled during active disease. The chain combines TRBV3-1 (or the pseudogene TRBV3-2) with TRBJ2-1; 7 positions agree with TRBD2. The sequenced sample consisted of peripheral blood. Here the CDR3 DNA reads TGTGCCAGCAGCCATATTAGCGGGTCTAGCTCCTACAATGAGCAGTTCTTC. This translates into CASSHISGSSSYNEQFF.